These 20 T cell receptor beta chains were sequenced from one sample in a study of cytomegalovirus exposure and HLA in healthy donors. Primers for the PCR totalled 60 Vbeta and 13 Jbeta. Sequenced by immunoSEQ multiplex PCR; TCRdb stores in-frame clones only, minus some. The table has about 160,000 clones, about 81% seen once; the top ten hold roughly 3%. The material sequenced was PBMCs. These receptors came from a woman aged 45 to 65 in good health and CMV-seropositive.

The rearrangement joins TRBV10-3 to TRBJ2-1, with a tentative D call TRBD1 (6 bases). Trimming stripped 10 bases from V and 2 bases from J, with 18 bases between. The V gene's germline CDR1 is ENHRY and CDR2 SYGVKD. The CDR3 is made up of 15 amino acids. The CDR3 loop reads CATGEDRNTYNEQFF. CDR3 sequence (DNA): TGTGCCACCGGTGAAGACAGGAATACCTACAATGAGCAGTTCTTC.

This clone was counted a few times. The chain has TRBV7-6 and TRBJ2-2; D remains ambiguous. The CDR3 sequence is 15 residues long. V shed 3 bases and J shed 0 bases, with 8 bases lying between them. Germline CDR1 SGHVS, CDR2 FNYEAQ. The CDR3 coding sequence is TGTGCCAGCAGCTTCGCCCTAGCGAACACCGGGGAGCTGTTTTTT. The encoded protein is CASSFALANTGELFF.

The genes are TRBV7-3 and TRBJ1-6; 7 bases are shared with TRBD1. The V segment lost 5 bases and the J segment 7 bases; nucleotides outside the gene matches: 11. The CDR3 sequence is 16 residues long. Germline-derived CDR1 and CDR2 are SGHTA and FQGTGA. This chain's CDR3 is CASSVLLRDSNSPLHF. CDR3 coding DNA: TGTGCCAGCAGCGTTCTTCTCCGGGACAGCAATTCACCCCTCCACTTT.

The V call is TRBV4-1, the J call TRBJ1-3, with 9 bases lining up with TRBD1. Unmatched junction bases numbered 2, after V lost 2 bases and J lost 0 bases. The CDR3 contains 16 residues. Germline lookup yields CDR1 MGHRA and CDR2 YSYEKL. The CDR3, as DNA: TGCGCCAGCAGCCAAACGACAGGGGGCTCTGGAAACACCATATATTTT. Translated, it gives CASSQTTGGSGNTIYF.

The rearrangement joins TRBV2 to TRBJ2-5; 8 positions match TRBD2. With V trimmed by 5 bases and J by 5 bases, 7 bases remained unmatched. Germline CDR1 reads SNHLY; CDR2 reads FYNNEI. The CDR3 runs to 14 residues. The CDR3 sequence is CASSPLLAEETQYF. CDR3 in DNA: TGTGCCAGCAGTCCACTACTAGCGGAGGAGACCCAGTACTTC.

This chain connects TRBV6-6 to TRBJ2-7, with a possible D match to TRBD1 (6 bases). The CDR3 has 12 amino acids. Trimming cost V 5 bases and J 6 bases, with 11 bases left between them. Germline V gives CDR1 MNHNY, CDR2 SVGAGI (reference sequence). CDR3 nucleotide sequence: TGTGCCAGCAGTCCTACAGGGTGCGAGCAGTACTTC. It encodes CASSPTGCEQYF.

The CDR3 nucleotides are TGTGCCAGTAGTATAGGAGGCAGCGGGGGGGCCGGTGAGCAGTTCTTC. This gives the protein CASSIGGSGGAGEQFF. The J gene is TRBJ2-1, the V gene TRBV19; 10 nucleotides align to TRBD2. J was trimmed by 9 bases and V by 1 base; bases with no gene match: 9. Germline loops: CDR1 LNHDA, CDR2 SQIVND (reference sequence). CDR3 length: 16 amino acids.

The chain has TRBV15 and TRBJ1-5, with D possibly TRBD1 on 5 matching bases. The germline V and J ends were trimmed by 0 bases and 7 bases, with 16 bases remaining between them. Germline CDR1 is LNHNV and CDR2 is YYDKDF (reference sequence). This CDR3 has 16 residues. The DNA for the CDR3 is TGTGCCACCAGCAGAGATGATAGGGGAGCGGGCCAGCCCCAGCATTTT. Its protein product is CATSRDDRGAGQPQHF.

This chain links TRBV5-1 with TRBJ2-7; weak D call: TRBD1 (5 bases). The CDR3 extends over 14 amino acids. The germline V gene has CDR1 SGHRS and CDR2 YFSETQ. V was clipped by 8 bases and J by 3 bases, with 18 bases between them. The CDR3 DNA reads as TGCGCCAGTGCCTCCATATGGGGCTACTACGAGCAGTACTTC. Its protein is CASASIWGYYEQYF.

This clone was observed a single time. This chain connects TRBV7-9 to TRBJ2-5; 9 bases match TRBD1. The CDR3 sequence is 15 residues long. Germline V lookup: CDR1 SEHNR, CDR2 FQNEAQ (reference sequence). V dropped 5 bases and J dropped 1; count of bases not matched to a gene: 5. CDR3 bases: TGTGCCAGCAGCCCCGGGGACAGGGCCCAAGAGACCCAGTACTTC. This sequence encodes CASSPGDRAQETQYF.

This rearrangement joins TRBV5-1 to TRBJ1-2, with 8 bases that match TRBD1. CDR3 length: 15 amino acids. V trimming: 0 bases; J trimming: 7 bases; junction bases outside the gene matches: 8. The germline V gene encodes CDR1 SGHRS and CDR2 YFSETQ. CDR3 nucleotides: TGCGCCAGCAGCTTGGGGTCTACAGGGGGAGGTGGCTACACCTTC. The encoded protein is CASSLGSTGGGGYTF.

This clone came up a few times. The chain has TRBV6-1 and TRBJ1-2; possible D gene TRBD1, 5 bases. The germline V gene has CDR1 MNHNS and CDR2 SASEGT. The CDR3 sequence is 13 residues long. Trimming pared 7 bases from V and 0 bases from J, leaving 9 bases between. The CDR3 region is CASIGGANYGYTF. The CDR3 DNA follows: TGTGCCAGCATCGGGGGGGCTAACTATGGCTACACCTTC.

There are a few counts of this clone. The chain joins TRBV29-1 to TRBJ2-4; D uncertain. Trimming shortened V by 0 bases and J by 0 bases, and 12 bases separated the two germline ends. CDR3 length: 16 amino acids. The germline gives CDR1 SQVTM, CDR2 ANQGSEA. The CDR3 sequence is CSVEDLAGQAKNIQYF. In DNA, the CDR3 is TGCAGCGTTGAAGATCTGGCAGGCCAAGCCAAAAACATTCAGTACTTC.

This chain connects TRBV29-1 to TRBJ2-7; 9 bases agree with TRBD1. V gave up 4 bases and J gave up 7 bases; unmatched junction bases: 5. Germline V gene lookup returns CDR1 SQVTM and CDR2 ANQGSEA. This CDR3 is built from 12 residues. DNA of the CDR3: TGCAGCGTTGGCACAGGGGGCAGGGAGCAGTACTTC. Translation: CSVGTGGREQYF.

The chain links TRBV29-1 to TRBJ2-6; 8 bases fit TRBD2. The CDR3 contains 14 residues. V gave up 5 bases and J gave up 0 bases; unmatched junction bases: 0. Germline V gives CDR1 SQVTM, CDR2 ANQGSEA. CDR3 in DNA: TGCAGCGTTCTAGCGGGCTCTGGGGCCAACGTCCTGACTTTC. Residues: CSVLAGSGANVLTF.

This clone was seen only a few times. The chain couples TRBV6-1 to TRBJ1-3, with no clear D. This CDR3 region has 14 residues. CDR1 MNHNS and CDR2 SASEGT come from the germline V gene. V was shortened by 10 bases and J by 0 bases, with 13 bases between the two germline ends. The CDR3 nucleotides are TGTGCCACCCAGGAGGGAAGCTCTGGAAACACCATATATTTT. It codes for CATQEGSSGNTIYF.

The chain has TRBV11-2 and TRBJ2-7, with D maybe TRBD2 (6 bases). V was cut by 8 bases and J by 0 bases, with 11 bases left in between. Per germline, CDR1 SGHAT and CDR2 FQNNGV. There are 13 residues in the CDR3. Here the CDR3 reads CASAGGPSYEQYF. CDR3 bases: TGTGCCAGCGCCGGGGGTCCCTCCTACGAGCAGTACTTC. Full variable domain (remainder filled in from reference TRBV11-2 and TRBJ2-7): EAGVAQSPRYKIIEKRQSVAFWCNPISGHATLYWYQQILGQGPKLLIQFQNNGVVDDSQLPKDRFSAERLKGVDSTLKIQPAKLEDSAVYLCASAGGPSYEQYFGPGTRLTVT.

This clone was counted between two and nine times. The chain couples TRBV10-2 to TRBJ1-6; no reliable D call. V was shortened by 2 bases and J by 0 bases, with 8 bases between the two germline ends. CDR3 length: 16 residues. The germline gives CDR1 WSHSY, CDR2 SAAADI. CDR3 sequence reads: CASSEKLGSYNSPLHF. CDR3 nucleotide sequence: TGCGCCAGCAGTGAGAAACTTGGCTCCTATAATTCACCCCTCCACTTT.

The chain joins TRBV7-2 to TRBJ2-3; 7 nucleotides align to TRBD2. The CDR3 has 17 amino acids. CDR1 SGHTA and CDR2 FQGNSA come from the germline V gene. The junction had 13 bases not matched to a gene; V was cut back by 4 bases and J by 3 bases. In DNA, the CDR3 is TGTGCCAGCAGCTCCCTGGGGGGGGAGTGGGTAACAGATACGCAGTATTTT. It encodes CASSSLGGEWVTDTQYF. Complete variable domain (other parts from reference TRBV7-2 and TRBJ2-3): GAGVSQSPSNKVTEKGKDVELRCDPISGHTALYWYRQSLGQGLEFLIYFQGNSAPDKSGLPSDRFSAERTGGSVSTLTIQRTQQEDSAVYLCASSSLGGEWVTDTQYFGPGTRLTVL.

The rearrangement links TRBV29-1 to TRBJ2-7; tentative D call: TRBD1 (5 bases). The CDR3 is made up of 13 amino acids. Trimming removed 4 bases at V and 2 bases at J, with 12 bases between. In germline, CDR1 is SQVTM, CDR2 ANQGSEA. The CDR3 nucleotides read TGCAGCGTTGGCGTAGCAGGGACCTACGAGCAGTACTTC. Residues: CSVGVAGTYEQYF.